This T cell receptor beta chain was identified in a study of T cells in Graves' hyperthyroidism and ophthalmopathy. Study-level background: Initial diagnosis, before any treatment, was when peripheral blood was collected.

The authors deemed Graves' hyperthyroidism stable absent ophthalmopathy progression within 18 months. Researchers amplified the TCR beta CDR3 regions from RNA transcripts. First-round RT-PCR targeting the TCR CDR3 was performed with the HTBI primer set. Using its own MiXCR run on the multiplex PCR reads, TCRdb lists one record per CDR3 protein. Counted here are roughly 700,000 distinct CDR3 sequences, roughly 17% occurring once; the ten biggest clones make up 15%. The V gene's germline CDR1 is MDHEN and CDR2 SYDVKM. Trimming stripped 6 bases from V and 0 bases from J, with 10 bases between. The length of the CDR3 is 14 residues. Study-level points and caveats: Among clonotypes expanded in thyroid above 0.001, most were also found in blood. Separation of ophthalmopathy from stable hyperthyroidism was achieved by a 13 V-J model.

This clonotype has at least ten counts. The antigen is not known. This TCR came from a man aged 45-60 years with Graves' hyperthyroidism. This chain links TRBV28 with TRBJ2-3; D gene uncertain. The sample comprised blood. The DNA for the CDR3 is TGTGCCAGCAGAAGGGCCGTTAGCACAGATACGCAGTATTTT. This translates into CASRRAVSTDTQYF.